This T cell receptor beta chain stems from a study of CD8+ T cells in alopecia areata (dated by TCRdb to 2017 to 2018). Looking at the study overall: The treated patients took part in an open-label pilot trial in which moderate-to-severe alopecia areata was treated with oral tofacitinib at 5 to 10 mg twice daily. Tofacitinib was given for 6 to 18 months, followed by 6 months of follow-up off drug to assess delayed response and recurrence. To study T cell clonal expansion in alopecia areata, the researchers applied high-throughput TCRbeta sequencing to both the C3H/HeJ mouse model and human patients. On the human side, TCRbeta sequencing was run on scalp tissue and on sorted CD4+ and CD8+ peripheral blood T cells from healthy controls and from alopecia areata patients with either patchy or totalis/universalis disease. Patients on tofacitinib were biopsied at baseline and after 4 and 24 weeks of treatment, and several of the patients also had a later scalp biopsy. Scalp clonality was compared among normal scalp (n=4), patchy alopecia areata scalp (n=8), and alopecia totalis/universalis scalp (n=8). RNA came from the PAXgene miRNA kit for fixed scalp, the miRNeasy kit for PBMCs, and the RNeasy kit for mouse skin. TCRbeta CDR3 regions were amplified by immunoSEQ multiplex PCR using 35 Vbeta forward and 13 Jbeta reverse primers. On the study overall, not on this receptor specifically: Compared with mice, TCR sequences shared between patients were less clear, possibly partly because of HLA diversity across the patient population. Unlike mouse skin, where gammadelta T cells dominate, normal human skin contains resident alphabeta T cells that get sequenced too, which complicates analysis of the scalp TCR repertoire. Lesional scalp, especially in alopecia totalis/universalis, showed higher clonality and more expanded CD8+ clones than normal scalp, suggesting antigenic drive.

This specimen's time point label, interpreted: baseline before oral tofacitinib. Lesional scalp punch biopsies and peripheral blood were obtained from alopecia areata patients. PBMCs were separated by density centrifugation and stained for CD3, CD4 and CD8, after which CD4+ and CD8+ T cells were sorted on a FACSAria. CDR1 and CDR2 are read off the germline V gene as SGHVS and FNYEAQ. For this chain, trimming is 2 bases at the V end and 6 bases at the J end, and the number of junction bases without a gene match is 7. The CDR3 goes from the cysteine to the phenylalanine over 16 residues. Only the CDR3 part of the read is kept: 48 bases, read in frame from the first base. Receptors were amplified or captured by the immunoSEQ multiplex PCR assay. RNA was extracted from all samples and reverse transcribed into cDNA as template for TCR sequencing. SuperScript III was used for first-strand cDNA synthesis, primed with a 2:1 mix of oligo-dT and random hexamers. A synthetic immune receptor repertoire was used to measure amplification bias, and any remaining bias was corrected computationally. The original methods were these. Raw reads were preprocessed to remove errors, and CDR3 was defined according to IMGT conventions as the region from the conserved cysteine to phenylalanine. To get clonality, Shannon entropy was normalized by log2 of the number of productive unique TCRs and the result was subtracted from 1. Whether each scalp clone was CD4 or CD8 was inferred by checking scalp TCRbeta sequences against the CD4 and CD8 repertoires from sorted blood. The immuneACCESS repertoire file appears here via TCRdb, limited to in-frame rearrangements. These files lack a portion of the clones; in checked studies, under half of the deficit traces to unresolved V genes, and the cause of the others is not known. The DNA gave D and trimming, while V, J and clone size come from that table. The sample profile shows approximately 180,000 clones; roughly 60% of them were found once. The ten largest account for approximately 1.7% of the sample.

In this sample, this clone turned up a few times. The specificity of this receptor is unknown. No much larger clonotype is one base removed from it; base qualities were not supplied. The source of this sequence is a human donor with alopecia areata. The source material was CD4+ T cells sorted from blood, sampled at week 0. The chain was built from TRBV7-6 and TRBJ2-1, with 10 central nucleotides matching TRBD2. The DNA is as follows: TGTGCCAGCAGCTTATCCAGCGGGGGGGGTGTCAATGAGCAGTTCTTC. Translated, this gives CASSLSSGGGVNEQFF.